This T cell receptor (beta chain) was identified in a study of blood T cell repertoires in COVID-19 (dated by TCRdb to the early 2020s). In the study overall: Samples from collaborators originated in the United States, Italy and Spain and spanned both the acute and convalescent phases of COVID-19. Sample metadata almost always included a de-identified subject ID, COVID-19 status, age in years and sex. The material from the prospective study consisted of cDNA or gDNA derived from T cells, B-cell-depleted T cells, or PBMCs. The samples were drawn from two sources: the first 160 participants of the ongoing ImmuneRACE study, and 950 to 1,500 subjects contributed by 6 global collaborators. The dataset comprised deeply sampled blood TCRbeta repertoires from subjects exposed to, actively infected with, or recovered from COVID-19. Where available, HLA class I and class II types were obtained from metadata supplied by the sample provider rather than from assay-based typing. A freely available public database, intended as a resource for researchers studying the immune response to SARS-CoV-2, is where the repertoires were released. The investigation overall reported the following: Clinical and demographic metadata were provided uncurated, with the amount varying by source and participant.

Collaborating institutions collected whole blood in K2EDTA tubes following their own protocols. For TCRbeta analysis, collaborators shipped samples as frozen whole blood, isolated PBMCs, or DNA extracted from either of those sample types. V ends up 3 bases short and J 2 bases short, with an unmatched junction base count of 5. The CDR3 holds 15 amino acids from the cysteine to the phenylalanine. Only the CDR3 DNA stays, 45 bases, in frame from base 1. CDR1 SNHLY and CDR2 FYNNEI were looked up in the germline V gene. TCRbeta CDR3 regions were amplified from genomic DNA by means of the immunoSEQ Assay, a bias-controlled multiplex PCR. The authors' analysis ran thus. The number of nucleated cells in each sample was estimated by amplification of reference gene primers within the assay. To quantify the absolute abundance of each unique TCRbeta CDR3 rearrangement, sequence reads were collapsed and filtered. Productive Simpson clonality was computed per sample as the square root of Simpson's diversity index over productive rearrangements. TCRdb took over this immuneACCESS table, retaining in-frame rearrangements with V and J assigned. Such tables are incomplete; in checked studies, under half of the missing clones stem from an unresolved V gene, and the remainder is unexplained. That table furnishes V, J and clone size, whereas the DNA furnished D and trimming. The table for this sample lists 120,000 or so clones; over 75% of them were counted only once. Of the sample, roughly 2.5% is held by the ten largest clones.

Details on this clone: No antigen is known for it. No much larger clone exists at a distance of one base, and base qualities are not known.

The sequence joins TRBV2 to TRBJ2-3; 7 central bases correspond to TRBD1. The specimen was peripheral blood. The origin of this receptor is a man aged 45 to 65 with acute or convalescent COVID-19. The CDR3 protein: CASSDVQGVTDTQYF. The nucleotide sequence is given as TGTGCCAGCAGTGATGTTCAGGGGGTCACAGATACGCAGTATTTT.